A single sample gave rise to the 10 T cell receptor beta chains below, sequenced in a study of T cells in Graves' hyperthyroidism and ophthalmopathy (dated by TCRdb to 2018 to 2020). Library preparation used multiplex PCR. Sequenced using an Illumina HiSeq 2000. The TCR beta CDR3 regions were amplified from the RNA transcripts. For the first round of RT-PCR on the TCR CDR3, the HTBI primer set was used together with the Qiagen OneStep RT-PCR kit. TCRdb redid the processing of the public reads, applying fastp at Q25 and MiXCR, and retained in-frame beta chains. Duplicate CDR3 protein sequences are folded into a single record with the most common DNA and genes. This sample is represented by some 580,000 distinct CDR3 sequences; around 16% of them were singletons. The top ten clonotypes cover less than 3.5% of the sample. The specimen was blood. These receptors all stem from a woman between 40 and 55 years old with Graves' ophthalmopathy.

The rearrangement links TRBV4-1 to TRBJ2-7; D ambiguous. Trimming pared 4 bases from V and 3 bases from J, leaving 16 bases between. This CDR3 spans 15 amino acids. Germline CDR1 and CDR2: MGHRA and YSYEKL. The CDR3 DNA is TGCGCCAGCAGCCCGGACGGCAATGAAGTCTACGAGCAGTACTTC. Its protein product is CASSPDGNEVYEQYF.

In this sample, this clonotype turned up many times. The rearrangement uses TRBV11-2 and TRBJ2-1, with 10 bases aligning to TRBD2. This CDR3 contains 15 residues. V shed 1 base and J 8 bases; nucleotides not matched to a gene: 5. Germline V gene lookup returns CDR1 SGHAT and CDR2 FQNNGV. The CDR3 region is CASSLVGLALYEQFF. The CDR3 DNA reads TGTGCCAGCAGCTTAGTGGGACTAGCGTTATATGAGCAGTTCTTC.

The CDR3 coding sequence is TGTGCCTGGAATTCAGGGGATGACACTGAAGCTTTCTTT. Translation: CAWNSGDDTEAFF. The chain joins TRBV30 to TRBJ1-1; the D gene is possibly TRBD1 (6 bases). CDR3 length equals 13 residues. Trimming stripped 4 bases from V and 3 bases from J, with 12 bases between. The germline V gene has CDR1 GTSNPN and CDR2 SVGIG (reference sequence). Drawing the rest from reference TRBV30 and TRBJ1-1, the complete variable domain is SQTIHQWPATLVQPVGSPLSLECTVEGTSNPNLYWYRQAAGRGLQLLFYSVGIGQISSEVPQNLSASRPQDRQFILSSKKLLLSDSGFYLCAWNSGDDTEAFFGQGTRLTVV.

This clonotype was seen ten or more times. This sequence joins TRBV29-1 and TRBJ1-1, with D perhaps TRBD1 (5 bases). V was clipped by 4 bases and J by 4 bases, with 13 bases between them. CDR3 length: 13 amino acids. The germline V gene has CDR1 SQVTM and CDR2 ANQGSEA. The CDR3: CSVVAGQSTEAFF. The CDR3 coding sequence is TGCAGCGTTGTAGCAGGGCAGTCCACTGAAGCTTTCTTT.

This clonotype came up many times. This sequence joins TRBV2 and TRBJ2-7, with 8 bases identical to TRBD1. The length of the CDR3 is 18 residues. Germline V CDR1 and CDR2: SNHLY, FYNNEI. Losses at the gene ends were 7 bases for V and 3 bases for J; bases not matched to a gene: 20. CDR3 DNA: TGTGCCAGCAAAGACCCGGGACAGGAGGGACCCGTACGCTACGAGCAGTACTTC. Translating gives CASKDPGQEGPVRYEQYF.

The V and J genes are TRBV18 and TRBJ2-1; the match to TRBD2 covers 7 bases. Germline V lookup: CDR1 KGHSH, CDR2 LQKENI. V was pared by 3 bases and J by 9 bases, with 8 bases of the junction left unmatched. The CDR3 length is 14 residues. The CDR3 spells CASSPSSGEGEQFF. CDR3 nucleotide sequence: TGTGCCAGCTCACCGAGTTCTGGGGAGGGTGAGCAGTTCTTC.

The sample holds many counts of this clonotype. CDR3 in DNA: TGTGCCACAGAGACTAGCACAGATACGCAGTATTTT. This codes for CATETSTDTQYF. The rearrangement uses TRBV28 and TRBJ2-3, with D hard to call. Trimming pared 10 bases from V and 0 bases from J, leaving 8 bases between. The germline CDR1 and CDR2 sequences are MDHEN and SYDVKM. The CDR3 has 12 amino acids. Variable domain in full (rest from reference TRBV28 and TRBJ2-3): DVKVTQSSRYLVKRTGEKVFLECVQDMDHENMFWYRQDPGLGLRLIYFSYDVKMKEKGDIPEGYSVSREKKERFSLILESASTNQTSMYLCATETSTDTQYFGPGTRLTVL.

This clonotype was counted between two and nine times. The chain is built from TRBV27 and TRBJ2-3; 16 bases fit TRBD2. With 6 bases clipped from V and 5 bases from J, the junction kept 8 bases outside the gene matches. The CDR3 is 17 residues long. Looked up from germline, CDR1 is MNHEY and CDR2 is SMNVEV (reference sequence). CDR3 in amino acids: CASRPRGTSGRGDTQYF. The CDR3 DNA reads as TGTGCCAGCAGACCCAGGGGGACTAGCGGGAGGGGAGATACGCAGTATTTT.

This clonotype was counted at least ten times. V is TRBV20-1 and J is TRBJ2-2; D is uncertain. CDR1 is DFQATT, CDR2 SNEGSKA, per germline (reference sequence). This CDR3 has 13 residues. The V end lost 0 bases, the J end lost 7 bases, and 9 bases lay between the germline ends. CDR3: CSARDRIVGELFF. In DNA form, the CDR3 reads TGCAGTGCTAGAGACAGAATAGTCGGGGAGCTGTTTTTT.

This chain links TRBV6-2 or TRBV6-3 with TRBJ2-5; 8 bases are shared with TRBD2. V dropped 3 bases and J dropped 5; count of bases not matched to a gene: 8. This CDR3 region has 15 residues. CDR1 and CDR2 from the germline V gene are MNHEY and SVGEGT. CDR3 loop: CASSYHGGGTETQYF. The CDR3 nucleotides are TGTGCCAGCAGTTATCACGGCGGGGGGACGGAGACCCAGTACTTC.